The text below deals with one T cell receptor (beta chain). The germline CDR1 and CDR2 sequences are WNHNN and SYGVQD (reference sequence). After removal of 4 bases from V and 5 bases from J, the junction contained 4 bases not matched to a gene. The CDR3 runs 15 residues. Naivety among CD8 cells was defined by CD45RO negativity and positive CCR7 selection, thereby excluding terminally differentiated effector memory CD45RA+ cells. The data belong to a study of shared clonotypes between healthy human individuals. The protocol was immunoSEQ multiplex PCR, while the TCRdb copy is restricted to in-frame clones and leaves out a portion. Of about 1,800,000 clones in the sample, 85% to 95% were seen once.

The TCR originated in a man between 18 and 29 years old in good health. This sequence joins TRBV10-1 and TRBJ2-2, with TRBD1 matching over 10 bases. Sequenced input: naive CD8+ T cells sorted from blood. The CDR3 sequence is CASSGGTGDTGELFF. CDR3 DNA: TGCGCCAGCAGTGGGGGGACAGGGGATACCGGGGAGCTGTTTTTT.